The sequence of this T cell receptor beta chain was determined in a study of CD8 T cells in ankylosing spondylitis. This CDR3 contains 16 residues. V was clipped by 0 bases and J by 6 bases, with 18 bases between them. CDR1 and CDR2 from the germline V gene are SGHDN and FVKESK. This clonotype was counted many times. Its antigen is not known. Whole-study findings and limits: Disease-linked clones were found to be CD8+ and relatively rare in peripheral blood.

Researchers built TCR beta libraries using quantitative 5'-RACE with molecular barcodes. TCRdb analysed the 5' RACE reads with MiXCR anew, one entry per CDR3 protein. This table has about 250,000 distinct CDR3 sequences, more than 9% appearing once. The sequencing input was blood, either unsorted or a sorted T cell fraction (not recorded which). The chain carries TRBV14 and TRBJ2-7, with D perhaps given as TRBD1 or TRBD2 (5 bases each). This clonotype was sampled from a male donor with ankylosing spondylitis or in good health (not recorded which). The chain's CDR3 is CASSQEGVRLGSEQYF. The CDR3 nucleotides read TGTGCCAGCAGCCAAGAGGGGGTACGACTGGGCTCCGAGCAGTACTTC.